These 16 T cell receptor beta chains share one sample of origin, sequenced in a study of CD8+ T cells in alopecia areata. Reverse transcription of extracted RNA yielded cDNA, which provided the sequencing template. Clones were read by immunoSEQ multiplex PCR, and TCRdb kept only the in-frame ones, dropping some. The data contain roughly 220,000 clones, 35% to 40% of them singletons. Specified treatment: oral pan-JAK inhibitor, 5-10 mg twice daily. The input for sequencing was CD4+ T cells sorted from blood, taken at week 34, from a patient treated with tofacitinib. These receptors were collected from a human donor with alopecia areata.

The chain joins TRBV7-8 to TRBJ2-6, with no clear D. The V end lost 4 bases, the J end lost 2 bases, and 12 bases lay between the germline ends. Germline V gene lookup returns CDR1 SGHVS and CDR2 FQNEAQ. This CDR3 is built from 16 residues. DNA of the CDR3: TGTGCCAGCAGCTCACCCCCAGAGGCTGGGGCCAACGTCCTGACTTTC. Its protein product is CASSSPPEAGANVLTF.

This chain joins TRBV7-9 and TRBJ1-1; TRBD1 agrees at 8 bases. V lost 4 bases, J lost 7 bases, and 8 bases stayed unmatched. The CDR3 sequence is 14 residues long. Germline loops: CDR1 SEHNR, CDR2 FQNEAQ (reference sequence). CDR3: CASSSDRGLNEAFF. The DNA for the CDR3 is TGTGCCAGCAGCTCCGACAGGGGCCTAAATGAAGCTTTCTTT. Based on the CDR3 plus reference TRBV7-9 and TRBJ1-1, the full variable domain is DTGVSQNPRHKITKRGQNVTFRCDPISEHNRLYWYRQTLGQGPEFLTYFQNEAQLEKSRLLSDRFSAERPKGSFSTLEIQRTEQGDSAMYLCASSSDRGLNEAFFGQGTRLTVV.

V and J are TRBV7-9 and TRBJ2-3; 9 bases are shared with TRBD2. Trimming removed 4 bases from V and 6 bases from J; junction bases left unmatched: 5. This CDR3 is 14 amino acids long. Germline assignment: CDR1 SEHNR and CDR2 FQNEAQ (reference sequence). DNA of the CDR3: TGTGCCAGCAGCTCTAGCGGGGTGAGGGATACGCAGTATTTT. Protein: CASSSSGVRDTQYF.

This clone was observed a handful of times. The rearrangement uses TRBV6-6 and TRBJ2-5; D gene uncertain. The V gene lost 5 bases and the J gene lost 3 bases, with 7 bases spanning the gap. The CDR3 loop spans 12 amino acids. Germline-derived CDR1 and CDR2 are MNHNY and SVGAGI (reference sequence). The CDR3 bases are TGTGCCAGCAGTCAACAAGAAGAGACCCAGTACTTC. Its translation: CASSQQEETQYF.

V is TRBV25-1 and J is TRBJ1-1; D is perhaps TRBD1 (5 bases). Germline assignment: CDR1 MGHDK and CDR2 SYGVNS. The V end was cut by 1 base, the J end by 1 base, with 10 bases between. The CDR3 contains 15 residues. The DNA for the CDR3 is TGTGCCAGCAGTGAATTCGGGACGAAGAACACTGAAGCTTTCTTT. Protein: CASSEFGTKNTEAFF.

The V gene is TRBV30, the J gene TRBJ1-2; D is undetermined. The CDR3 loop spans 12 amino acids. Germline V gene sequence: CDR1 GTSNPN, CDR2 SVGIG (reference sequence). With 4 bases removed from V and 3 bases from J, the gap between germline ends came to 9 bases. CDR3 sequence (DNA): TGTGCCTGGACGGTTTGGGACTATGGCTACACCTTC. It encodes CAWTVWDYGYTF.

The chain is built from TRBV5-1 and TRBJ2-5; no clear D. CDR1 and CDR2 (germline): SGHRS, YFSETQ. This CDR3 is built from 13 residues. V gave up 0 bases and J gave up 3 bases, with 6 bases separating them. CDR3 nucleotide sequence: TGCGCCAGCAGCTTGGGGGTAGAAGAGACCCAGTACTTC. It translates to CASSLGVEETQYF.

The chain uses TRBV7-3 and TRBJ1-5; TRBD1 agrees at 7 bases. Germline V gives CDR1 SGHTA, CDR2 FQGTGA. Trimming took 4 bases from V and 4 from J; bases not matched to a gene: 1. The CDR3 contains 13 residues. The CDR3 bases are TGTGCCAGCAGCTCGGACAGGAATCAGCCCCAGCATTTT. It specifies CASSSDRNQPQHF.

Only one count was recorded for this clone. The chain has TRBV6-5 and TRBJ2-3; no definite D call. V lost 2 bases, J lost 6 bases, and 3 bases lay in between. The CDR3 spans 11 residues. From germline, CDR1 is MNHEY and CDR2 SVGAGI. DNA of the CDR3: TGTGCCAGCAGTTACGGGGATACGCAGTATTTT. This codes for CASSYGDTQYF.

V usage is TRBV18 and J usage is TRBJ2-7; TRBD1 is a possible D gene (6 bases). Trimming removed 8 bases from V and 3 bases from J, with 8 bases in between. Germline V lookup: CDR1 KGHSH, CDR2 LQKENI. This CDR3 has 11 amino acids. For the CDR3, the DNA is TGTGCCAGCCAGGACAGCTACGAGCAGTACTTC. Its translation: CASQDSYEQYF.

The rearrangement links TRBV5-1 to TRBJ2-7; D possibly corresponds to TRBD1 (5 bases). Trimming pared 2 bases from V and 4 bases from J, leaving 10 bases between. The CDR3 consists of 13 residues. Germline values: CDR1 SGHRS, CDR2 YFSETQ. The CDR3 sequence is CASSLVTAYEQYF. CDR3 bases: TGCGCCAGCAGCTTAGTGACAGCATACGAGCAGTACTTC.

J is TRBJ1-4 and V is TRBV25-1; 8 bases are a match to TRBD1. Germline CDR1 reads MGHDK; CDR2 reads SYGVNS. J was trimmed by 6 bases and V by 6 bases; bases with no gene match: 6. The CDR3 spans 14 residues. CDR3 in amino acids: CASRGTGGDEKLFF. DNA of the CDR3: TGTGCCAGCAGAGGGACAGGAGGTGATGAAAAACTGTTTTTT.

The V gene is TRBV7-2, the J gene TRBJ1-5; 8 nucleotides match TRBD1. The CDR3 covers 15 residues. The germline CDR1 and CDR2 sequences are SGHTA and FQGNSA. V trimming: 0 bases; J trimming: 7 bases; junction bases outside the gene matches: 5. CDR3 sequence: CASSLARGRRQPQHF. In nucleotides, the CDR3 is TGTGCCAGCAGCTTAGCCAGGGGGCGGAGGCAGCCCCAGCATTTT.

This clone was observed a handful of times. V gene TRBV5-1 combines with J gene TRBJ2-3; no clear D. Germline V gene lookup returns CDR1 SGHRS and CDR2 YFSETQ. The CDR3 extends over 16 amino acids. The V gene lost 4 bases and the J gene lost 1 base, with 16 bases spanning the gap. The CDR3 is CASSPVVAQGTDTQYF. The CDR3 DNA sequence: TGCGCCAGCAGCCCCGTAGTAGCCCAAGGCACAGATACGCAGTATTTT.

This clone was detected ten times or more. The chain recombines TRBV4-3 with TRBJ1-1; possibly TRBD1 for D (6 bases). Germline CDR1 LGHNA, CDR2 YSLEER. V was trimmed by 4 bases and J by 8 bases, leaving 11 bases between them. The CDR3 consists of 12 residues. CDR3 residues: CASSRPGQEAFF. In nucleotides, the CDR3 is TGCGCCAGCAGCCGACCGGGACAAGAAGCTTTCTTT.

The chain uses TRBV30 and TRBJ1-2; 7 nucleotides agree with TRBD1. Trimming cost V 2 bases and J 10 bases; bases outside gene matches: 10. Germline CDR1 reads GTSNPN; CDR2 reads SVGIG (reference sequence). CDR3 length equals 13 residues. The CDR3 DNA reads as TGTGCCTGGAGTCGCCGGGACAGATCCTACTACACCTTC. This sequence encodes CAWSRRDRSYYTF.